The present T cell receptor beta chain was sequenced within a study of response to subunit inactivated influenza vaccine. Study conclusions and caveats: Authors suggested that a seasonal influenza vaccination recruits few new T cells each time.

TCRdb independently ran MiXCR on the RT-PCR reads; one entry per CDR3 protein. The table shows 650,000 to 800,000 distinct CDR3 sequences, with about 14% occurring only once. As to this clonotype: Its cognate antigen is unknown.

The clonotype originates from a man aged 45 to 65 who received an inactivated influenza vaccine. Sequencing was performed on PBMCs from blood, taken around 15 days before vaccination.

CDR3 in amino acids: CSAEGSGRTYEQFF. The CDR3 DNA sequence: TGCAGTGCGGAGGGAAGCGGGAGAACCTATGAGCAGTTCTTC. The V and J genes are TRBV20-1 and TRBJ2-1, with 8 positions matching TRBD2. V was pared by 6 bases and J by 8 bases, with 12 bases of the junction left unmatched. The CDR3 is made up of 14 amino acids. The germline CDR1 and CDR2 sequences are DFQATT and SNEGSKA (reference sequence).